This TCR beta chain was found in a study of metastatic and nonmetastatic thyroid tumors. Turning to the study itself: Samples came from malignant and benign thyroid patients, and repertoires were compared across blood and tumor or nodule tissue.

This clone counts as medium-sized. Its specificity is not known. CDR3 size: 14 residues. V dropped 2 bases and J dropped 7 bases, with 18 bases sitting between them. CDR1 is GTSNPN, CDR2 SVGIG, per germline (reference sequence). Authors' processing steps: Clinicopathological groups supplied CDR3 differences that were used to build a distant-metastasis classifier for papillary thyroid cancer. TCRdb reprocessed the PCR reads using MiXCR. TCRdb, not the original authors, processed these V and J calls. The sample lists about 7,000 clones, under 20% occurring once. No treatment had been given to any patient before thyroid surgery. General study findings and limits: When malignant thyroid tumors were compared with benign nodules, TCR beta diversity was reportedly significantly higher in the malignant tumors. This held in both blood and tumor samples.

V gene TRBV30 combines with J gene TRBJ2-7, with D perhaps matching TRBD1 or TRBD2 (7 bases each). Material: adjacent normal tissue. This TCR derives from a female donor with papillary thyroid cancer or a benign thyroid nodule (not recorded which). Some clones in this sample may be carry-over from other donors' samples. The CDR3: CAWSSGWEGAEQYF. CDR3 DNA: TGTGCCTGGAGTTCCGGCTGGGAGGGGGCAGAGCAGTACTTC.